This T cell receptor beta chain was observed in a study of prognosis after radiotherapy for stage I lung cancer. As for the study in general: The patients, all with stage I non-small cell lung cancer, were enrolled between 2018 and January 2019.

This clonotype was observed many times. Its antigen is not identified. Study results and caveats: Any tumor specificity that the expanded TCR clones may have had was not determined.

This CDR3 comprises 15 residues. From germline, CDR1 is SGHRS and CDR2 YFSETQ. V lost 4 bases to trimming and J lost 6 bases; unmatched junction nucleotides: 9. From genomic DNA, TCR beta CDR3 was amplified by two-round multiplex PCR. During first-round PCR, primers specific to each TRBV and TRBJ gene were used. TCRdb reprocessed the multiplex PCR reads with MiXCR, giving one entry per CDR3 protein. The sample holds about 22,000 distinct CDR3 sequences; 40% are singletons and the top ten take roughly three fifths. There were no patients with prior chemotherapy, radiotherapy or other malignancies, and all were node-negative on CT and PET/CT.

The receptor comes from a donor aged 50 or older with non-small cell lung cancer. The starting material was PBMCs, obtained before or after stereotactic body radiation therapy (not recorded which). This sequence joins TRBV5-1 and TRBJ2-7; 11 bases line up with TRBD2. DNA for the CDR3: TGCGCCAGCAGCCCGGTAGCGGGAGGGGGAGGCGAGCAGTACTTC. This translates into CASSPVAGGGGEQYF.